This passage covers 14 T cell receptor beta chains from one sample sequenced in a study of shared clonotypes between healthy human individuals. Some clones are missing from TCRdb's copy, which holds only in-frame ones; the method was immunoSEQ multiplex PCR. The sample carries about 1 million clones, under 80% recorded once. What was sequenced was memory CD4+ T cells sorted from blood. The subset denotes: CD45RA-negative fraction. The receptor source for this set is a man in his late teens or twenties in good health.

As regards this clone: This sample includes further DNA sequences coding for the same CDR3. The V and J genes are TRBV27 and TRBJ2-3; D not certain. V was clipped by 4 bases and J by 2 bases, with 4 bases between them. Germline V gene lookup returns CDR1 MNHEY and CDR2 SMNVEV (reference sequence). The CDR3 spans 12 residues. The CDR3 reads CASSSPTDTQYF. Written as DNA, the CDR3 is TGTGCCAGCAGTTCACCCACAGATACGCAGTATTTT.

The chain recombines TRBV6-5 with TRBJ2-4; D is undetermined. The V gene's germline CDR1 is MNHEY and CDR2 SVGAGI. This CDR3 is built from 16 residues. V was trimmed by 0 bases and J by 1 base, leaving 10 bases between them. As DNA, the CDR3 is TGTGCCAGCAGTTACTCTCGGGCCAGGGCCAAAAACATTCAGTACTTC. Translation: CASSYSRARAKNIQYF.

The rearrangement links TRBV11-3 to TRBJ2-3, with D perhaps TRBD2 (5 bases). Germline values: CDR1 SGHNT, CDR2 YENEEA. The CDR3 spans 16 residues. Between the trimmed V and J ends, which lost 5 bases and 8 bases, there was a span of 23 bases. CDR3 coding DNA: TGTGCCAGCAGCGAAAGATCCGGGATACGCAAGGCTACGCAGTATTTT. Residues: CASSERSGIRKATQYF.

The V and J genes are TRBV7-8 and TRBJ2-1; possibly TRBD2 for D (5 bases). The CDR3 totals 13 residues. V lost 4 bases and J lost 8, with 12 bases in between. CDR1 is SGHVS, CDR2 FQNEAQ, per germline. CDR3 nucleotides: TGTGCCAGCAGCTACCCCTGGGGAGATGAGCAGTTCTTC. Protein: CASSYPWGDEQFF.

In the case of this clone: At the DNA level, this CDR3 is encoded by other sequences in the same sample as well. V usage is TRBV30 and J usage is TRBJ1-3; 7 bases are shared with TRBD1. V lost 2 bases, J lost 0 bases, and 4 bases stayed unmatched. CDR1 is GTSNPN and CDR2 is SVGIG in the germline V gene (reference sequence). This CDR3 region has 15 residues. The CDR3 loop reads CAWSRPGGSGNTIYF. Here the CDR3 DNA reads TGTGCCTGGAGTAGACCAGGGGGCTCTGGAAACACCATATATTTT. The full variable domain, its missing parts supplied by reference TRBV30 and TRBJ1-3, is SQTIHQWPATLVQPVGSPLSLECTVEGTSNPNLYWYRQAAGRGLQLLFYSVGIGQISSEVPQNLSASRPQDRQFILSSKKLLLSDSGFYLCAWSRPGGSGNTIYFGEGSWLTVV.

J is TRBJ1-2 and V is TRBV29-1; TRBD1 matches 7 bases. V gave up 4 bases and J gave up 5 bases; unmatched junction bases: 10. The CDR3 totals 14 residues. Germline values: CDR1 SQVTM, CDR2 ANQGSEA. Here the CDR3 reads CSVVIRDRPYGYTF. DNA for the CDR3: TGCAGCGTTGTAATCCGGGACAGACCGTATGGCTACACCTTC.

This chain's CDR3 is CASRRSGQGPSEPQHF. Here the CDR3 DNA reads TGTGCCAGCAGGCGATCCGGACAGGGTCCTTCAGAGCCCCAGCATTTT. V usage is TRBV11-2 and J usage is TRBJ1-5; TRBD1 matches 8 bases. CDR1 SGHAT and CDR2 FQNNGV come from the germline V gene. The CDR3 is made up of 16 amino acids. Losses at the gene ends were 6 bases for V and 8 bases for J; bases not matched to a gene: 15.

The genes are TRBV2 and TRBJ1-1; no clear D gene. The CDR3 is 11 residues long. CDR1 and CDR2 from the germline V gene are SNHLY and FYNNEI. V was clipped by 0 bases and J by 8 bases, with 4 bases between them. DNA of the CDR3: TGTGCCAGCAGTGAAGCTTCCGAAGCTTTCTTT. It yields the protein CASSEASEAFF.

The DNA of the CDR3 is TGTGCCAGTGCCTCGACGGGGGGATCACCCCTCCACTTT. This sequence encodes CASASTGGSPLHF. This rearrangement joins TRBV19 to TRBJ1-6; TRBD1 is a possible D gene (5 bases). The germline gives CDR1 LNHDA, CDR2 SQIVND (reference sequence). The V end was cut by 8 bases, the J end by 10 bases, with 15 bases between. This CDR3 comprises 13 residues.

The chain uses TRBV7-9 and TRBJ2-5; D is unclear. V dropped 3 bases and J dropped 4 bases, with 18 bases sitting between them. CDR1 and CDR2 (germline): SEHNR, FQNEAQ (reference sequence). The CDR3 sequence is 16 residues long. In nucleotides, the CDR3 is TGTGCCAGCAGCTTGAGACAAGGTGGCTTTGGAGAGACCCAGTACTTC. Translating gives CASSLRQGGFGETQYF.

V is TRBV5-1 and J is TRBJ2-5; unclear D gene. Trimming left V 4 bases short and J 2 bases short, with 6 bases between. CDR1 is SGHRS and CDR2 is YFSETQ in the germline V gene. The CDR3 length is 12 residues. This CDR3 is CASSTRQETQYF. CDR3 coding DNA: TGCGCCAGCAGCACCCGGCAAGAGACCCAGTACTTC.

This clone was detected once. The chain has TRBV5-1 and TRBJ2-5, with D possibly being TRBD1 (6 bases). V was trimmed by 4 bases and J by 0 bases, leaving 10 bases between them. The CDR3 consists of 14 residues. Germline CDR1 is SGHRS and CDR2 is YFSETQ. CDR3: CASSIQGYQETQYF. The CDR3, as DNA: TGCGCCAGCAGCATACAGGGCTACCAAGAGACCCAGTACTTC.

The chain recombines TRBV2 with TRBJ2-7; D is possibly TRBD1 (6 bases). Germline CDR1 and CDR2: SNHLY and FYNNEI. This CDR3 comprises 16 residues. V was pared by 3 bases and J by 0 bases, with 15 bases between. The DNA for the CDR3 is TGTGCCAGCAGTGAGGGTCTCGACAGGAGCTCCTACGAGCAGTACTTC. The encoded protein is CASSEGLDRSSYEQYF.

This clone was seen once. The chain carries TRBV29-1 and TRBJ2-1, with D hard to call. V lost 1 base and J 1 base, leaving 14 bases between the germline ends. CDR3 size: 16 residues. Germline loops: CDR1 SQVTM, CDR2 ANQGSEA. CDR3 residues: CSVEVPRTLSYNEQFF. The CDR3, as DNA: TGCAGCGTTGAAGTTCCCCGGACGCTTTCCTACAATGAGCAGTTCTTC.